These 31 T cell receptor beta chains came from one sample sequenced in a study of T and B cells in COVID-19 patients. Blood genomic DNA input for TRB amplification was about 220-500 ng. TRB rearrangements were amplified by multiplex PCR with BIOMED2 TRB-A/B primers. Via MiXCR, TCRdb re-called the multiplex PCR reads, giving one row per CDR3 protein. The table has under 2,500 distinct CDR3 sequences, roughly 24% seen once. Material for sequencing was blood. These receptors all stem from a human donor with active COVID-19.

By its share, this clonotype is medium-sized. The V and J genes are TRBV6-5 and TRBJ2-3; no clear D gene. CDR1 is MNHEY, CDR2 SVGAGI, per germline. The ends were cut back, 3 bases at V and 3 bases at J, with 4 bases in the middle. CDR3 length: 12 amino acids. For the CDR3, the DNA is TGTGCCAGCAGTTATGGGACAGATACGCAGTATTTT. It translates to CASSYGTDTQYF.

As regards this clonotype: A much more abundant neighbour one base away suggests this may be a read error. The chain has TRBV6-5 and TRBJ1-2, with TRBD1 identical over 7 bases. The germline gives CDR1 MNHEY, CDR2 SVGAGI. CDR3 length: 16 amino acids. Losses at the gene ends were 5 bases for V and 2 bases for J; bases not matched to a gene: 11. CDR3 residues: CASSNRGSRLNYGYTF. CDR3 DNA: TGTGCCAGCAGTAACAGGGGTTCTAGGCTGAACTATGGCTACACCTTC.

In regard to this clonotype: Its ends do not fully match the called genes, so a read error is possible. V and J are TRBV4-3 and TRBJ2-7; D gene ambiguous. CDR3 length: 12 amino acids. Germline loops: CDR1 LGHNA, CDR2 YSLEER. CDR3 DNA: TGTGCCAGCAGCCAACTCGACCCCGGCATGTACTTC. Translation gives CASSQLDPGMYF.

By frequency in the sample, this clonotype is medium-sized. The chain has TRBV5-6 and TRBJ2-4; TRBD2 matches at 7 bases. Per the germline V gene, CDR1 is SGHDT and CDR2 is YYEEEE. V dropped 5 bases and J dropped 8; count of bases not matched to a gene: 7. The CDR3 sequence is 13 residues long. The DNA for the CDR3 is TGTGCCAGCAGAGCTCTAGCGGAGGACATTCAGTACTTC. Protein sequence: CASRALAEDIQYF.

This clonotype is medium-sized in the sample. The chain employs TRBV19 and TRBJ2-1, with 7 nucleotides matching TRBD1. The CDR3 is 12 residues long. Trimming at V came to 3 bases and at J to 14 bases, leaving 7 bases not matched to a gene. Germline V lookup: CDR1 LNHDA, CDR2 SQIVND (reference sequence). The DNA of the CDR3 is TGTGCCAGTAGTATGGGCGGACAGGTAGAGTTCTTC. It is translated as CASSMGGQVEFF.

The genes are TRBV24-1 and TRBJ2-3; TRBD1 aligns across 12 bases. After removal of 4 bases from V and 2 bases from J, the junction contained 3 bases not matched to a gene. The germline CDR1 and CDR2 sequences are KGHDR and SFDVKD. CDR3 size: 16 residues. The CDR3: CATSEGTGGITDTQYF. The CDR3 bases are TGTGCCACCAGTGAGGGGACAGGGGGCATCACAGATACGCAGTATTTT.

Judged by abundance, this clonotype is medium-sized. The chain uses TRBV19 and TRBJ2-1, with 13 nucleotides matching TRBD2. CDR1 LNHDA and CDR2 SQIVND come from the germline V gene (reference sequence). V shed 5 bases, J shed 13 bases, and the junction held 11 bases outside the gene matches. The CDR3 runs 15 residues. CDR3 in DNA: TGTGCCAGTAGTCCGCGGACTAGCGGGAGTTCCCTCCAGTTCTTC. It codes for CASSPRTSGSSLQFF.

This clonotype has only a few counts. This chain connects TRBV6-2 or TRBV6-3 to TRBJ1-2; D unclear. Germline V CDR1 and CDR2: MNHEY, SVGEGT. Between the trimmed V and J ends, which lost 7 bases and 3 bases, there was a span of 9 bases. This CDR3 has 12 amino acids. CDR3 sequence (DNA): TGTGCCAGCACAGACAACCACTATGGCTACACCTTC. Encoded protein: CASTDNHYGYTF.

The table lists this clonotype with a few counts. The chain uses TRBV6-5 and TRBJ2-7; 10 nucleotides match TRBD2. V shed 0 bases, J shed 6 bases, and the junction held 5 bases outside the gene matches. The CDR3 consists of 15 residues. Germline V gene lookup returns CDR1 MNHEY and CDR2 SVGAGI. CDR3 nucleotide sequence: TGTGCCAGCAGTTACTCCCTAGCGGGAGAAGGCGAGCAGTACTTC. It is translated as CASSYSLAGEGEQYF.

About this clonotype itself: A clone one base away is much larger, so this may be a read error. The conserved final phenylalanine or tryptophan is absent from the CDR3, which likely points to a read error. The V call is TRBV5-4, the J call TRBJ1-2; possible D gene TRBD1, 6 bases. Trimming shortened V by 4 bases and J by 5 bases, and 12 bases separated the two germline ends. This CDR3 has 13 amino acids. Per germline, CDR1 SGHNT and CDR2 YYREEE (reference sequence). Here the CDR3 reads CASSLGQQYGYTL. Here the CDR3 DNA reads TGTGCCAGCAGCCTAGGACAGCAATATGGCTACACCCTC.

Worth noting for this clonotype: This may stem from a read error, because a much larger clone lies one nucleotide away. The rearrangement joins TRBV12-3 or TRBV12-4 to TRBJ2-1; no firm D call. The CDR3 runs 13 residues. CDR3 sequence (DNA): TGTGCCAGCAGCCTCACACTATACAATAAGCAGTTCTTC. Its protein is CASSLTLYNKQFF.

The rearrangement uses TRBV27 and TRBJ1-5, with D possibly matching TRBD1 (5 bases). The CDR3 totals 13 residues. The germline gives CDR1 MNHEY, CDR2 SMNVEV (reference sequence). V lost 7 bases to trimming and J lost 7 bases, with 14 bases between them. The CDR3 coding sequence is TGTGCCAGCACCATGTCTCGGGGGCAGCCCCAGCATTTT. Translated: CASTMSRGQPQHF.

This clonotype is medium-sized (0.01 to 0.1%). This chain joins TRBV11-1 and TRBJ1-2; D is unclear. V gave up 2 bases and J gave up 5 bases, with 9 bases separating them. CDR1 is SGHAT and CDR2 is FQDESV in the germline V gene (reference sequence). This CDR3 region has 13 residues. The chain's CDR3 is CASSLTTEYGYTF. The CDR3 nucleotides read TGTGCCAGCAGCTTAACCACAGAGTATGGCTACACCTTC.

This clonotype was seen a single time. The chain recombines TRBV4-2 with TRBJ2-1; D tentatively fits TRBD1 or TRBD2 (5 bases each). The CDR3 spans 14 residues. The V end lost 1 base, the J end lost 8 bases, and 12 bases lay between the germline ends. Germline-derived CDR1 and CDR2 are LGHNA and YNFKEQ. Here the CDR3 reads CASSQAGPVDEQFF. The DNA of the CDR3 is TGTGCCAGCAGCCAAGCGGGGCCAGTCGATGAGCAGTTCTTC.

The chain employs TRBV19 and TRBJ1-5; D is uncertain. This CDR3 comprises 15 residues. Germline values: CDR1 LNHDA, CDR2 SQIVND (reference sequence). The V gene lost 7 bases and the J gene lost 1 base, with 14 bases spanning the gap. CDR3 region: CASIKGGGSNQPQHF. CDR3 sequence (DNA): TGTGCCAGTATCAAAGGAGGTGGAAGCAATCAGCCCCAGCATTTT.

This clonotype ranks as medium-sized. The gene calls are TRBV30 and TRBJ2-5; D is tentatively TRBD1 or TRBD2 (5 bases each). The length of the CDR3 is 14 residues. Germline V gives CDR1 GTSNPN, CDR2 SVGIG (reference sequence). Trimming cost V 2 bases and J 5 bases, with 15 bases left between them. DNA of the CDR3: TGTGCCTGGAGTACCGGGACGGGGACGGAGACCCAGTACTTC. Its translation: CAWSTGTGTETQYF.

By sample fraction, this clonotype is medium-sized (0.01 to 0.1%). The chain joins TRBV6-5 to TRBJ1-5, with D tentatively TRBD1 (5 bases). The germline gives CDR1 MNHEY, CDR2 SVGAGI. V dropped 0 bases and J dropped 3 bases, with 6 bases sitting between them. This CDR3 is 14 amino acids long. The CDR3 loop reads CASSYSGVNQPQHF. The CDR3 nucleotides read TGTGCCAGCAGTTACTCAGGGGTCAATCAGCCCCAGCATTTT.

This chain uses TRBV7-2 with TRBJ1-3, with TRBD1 matching over 8 bases. The CDR3 has 16 residues. The trim removed 5 bases at V and 3 bases at J, leaving 9 bases unmatched. Germline CDR1 and CDR2: SGHTA and FQGNSA. The CDR3 spells CASSQRQGLSGNTIYF. CDR3 coding DNA: TGTGCCAGCAGCCAGAGACAGGGGCTAAGTGGAAACACCATATATTTT.

This clonotype was counted a few times. The gene calls are TRBV18 and TRBJ2-7, with TRBD1 matching 9 bases. The trim removed 6 bases at V and 2 bases at J, leaving 5 bases unmatched. Germline lookup yields CDR1 KGHSH and CDR2 LQKENI. This CDR3 has 14 amino acids. Here the CDR3 DNA reads TGTGCCAGCTCGCCGACAGGGGGACCCTACGAGCAGTACTTC. It encodes CASSPTGGPYEQYF.

As concerns this clonotype: One base away lies a much larger clone, so this may be a sequencing read error. Here the CDR3 reads CASSLKLEAFF. CDR3 DNA: TGTGCCAGCAGCTTAAAGCTTGAAGCTTTCTTT. The chain carries TRBV5-4 and TRBJ1-1; D unresolved. Trimming cost V 2 bases and J 7 bases, with 6 bases left between them. The CDR3 has 11 amino acids. Germline assignment: CDR1 SGHNT and CDR2 YYREEE (reference sequence).

By its share, this clonotype is medium-sized. The chain uses TRBV19 and TRBJ1-2; D is undetermined. Germline V lookup: CDR1 LNHDA, CDR2 SQIVND (reference sequence). This CDR3 is 11 amino acids long. Between the trimmed V and J ends, which lost 7 bases and 6 bases, there was a span of 9 bases. CDR3 DNA: TGTGCCAGTATAGGTTCCCATGGCTACACCTTC. Encoded protein: CASIGSHGYTF. The whole variable domain, filled in from reference TRBV19 and TRBJ1-2, reads DGGITQSPKYLFRKEGQNVTLSCEQNLNHDAMYWYRQDPGQGLRLIYYSQIVNDFQKGDIAEGYSVSREKKESFPLTVTSAQKNPTAFYLCASIGSHGYTFGSGTRLTVV.

In its sample, this clonotype is medium-sized (0.01 to 0.1%). The genes are TRBV6-5 and TRBJ2-1; TRBD1 aligns across 8 bases. Germline V gives CDR1 MNHEY, CDR2 SVGAGI. The V segment lost 5 bases and the J segment 2 bases; nucleotides outside the gene matches: 8. The length of the CDR3 is 16 residues. The CDR3 DNA follows: TGTGCCAGCAGTGGATGGACAGGGATCACCTACAATGAGCAGTTCTTC. This translates into CASSGWTGITYNEQFF.

This chain joins TRBV7-9 and TRBJ1-3; tentatively, D is TRBD1 (5 bases). The CDR3 runs to 15 residues. The germline gives CDR1 SEHNR, CDR2 FQNEAQ (reference sequence). Trimming shortened V by 1 base and J by 0 bases, and 7 bases separated the two germline ends. CDR3 sequence reads: CASSLVGTSGNTIYF. The CDR3 coding sequence is TGTGCCAGCAGCTTAGTAGGGACCTCTGGAAACACCATATATTTT.

The CDR3 loop reads CASSYGGADQPQHF. CDR3 nucleotides: TGTGCCAGCAGTTACGGGGGCGCAGATCAGCCCCAGCATTTT. The V gene is TRBV27, the J gene TRBJ1-5, with a possible D match to TRBD1 (6 bases). This CDR3 is built from 14 residues. The V end was cut by 4 bases, the J end by 5 bases, with 12 bases between. CDR1 is MNHEY, CDR2 SMNVEV, per germline (reference sequence).

This clonotype was detected once. V usage is TRBV20-1 and J usage is TRBJ1-1, with D possibly TRBD1 on 5 matching bases. The CDR3 has 13 residues. The germline V and J ends were trimmed by 3 bases and 4 bases, with 12 bases remaining between them. Germline-derived CDR1 and CDR2 are DFQATT and SNEGSKA (reference sequence). The CDR3 DNA reads TGCAGTGCTAGCCGGCAGGGAGGCACTGAAGCTTTCTTT. Its protein is CSASRQGGTEAFF.

In its sample, this clonotype ranks as medium-sized. V and J are TRBV5-5 and TRBJ2-1; D possibly corresponds to TRBD2 (5 bases). Germline values: CDR1 SGHKS, CDR2 YYEKEE (reference sequence). The CDR3 covers 15 residues. The V gene lost 4 bases and the J gene lost 1 base, with 12 bases spanning the gap. In DNA form, the CDR3 reads TGTGCCAGCAGCCAGCAGAGGGATTCCTACAATGAGCAGTTCTTC. Translated: CASSQQRDSYNEQFF.

The chain carries TRBV7-6 and TRBJ2-1; TRBD2 agrees at 7 bases. Unmatched junction bases numbered 10, after V lost 4 bases and J lost 7 bases. Per the germline V gene, CDR1 is SGHVS and CDR2 is FNYEAQ. The CDR3 is 15 amino acids. The DNA of the CDR3 is TGTGCCAGCAGCTCCTGGGGGGGGGGTTGGAATGAGCAGTTCTTC. Translated: CASSSWGGGWNEQFF.

This clonotype qualifies as medium-sized. This chain connects TRBV6-2 or TRBV6-3 to TRBJ2-1; D ambiguous. There are 13 residues in the CDR3. V lost 5 bases and J lost 5, with 10 bases in between. Looked up from germline, CDR1 is MNHEY and CDR2 is SVGEGT. This CDR3 is CASSELVHNEQFF. DNA of the CDR3: TGTGCCAGCAGTGAGCTAGTCCACAATGAGCAGTTCTTC.

The chain recombines TRBV20-1 with TRBJ2-1; D remains ambiguous. The CDR3 has 14 residues. Per germline, CDR1 DFQATT and CDR2 SNEGSKA (reference sequence). V lost 1 base to trimming and J lost 10 bases, with 17 bases between them. This CDR3 reads CSARGLDVGWEQFF. The CDR3 nucleotides are TGCAGTGCTAGAGGACTCGACGTAGGTTGGGAGCAGTTCTTC.

Judged by abundance, this clonotype is medium-sized. The CDR3 DNA follows: TGTGCCACCAAGCGGGCGGGCTCCTACAATGAGCAGTTCTTC. Its protein product is CATKRAGSYNEQFF. J is TRBJ2-1 and V is TRBV6-5; possible D gene TRBD2, 6 bases. Germline V gene lookup returns CDR1 MNHEY and CDR2 SVGAGI. Trimming shortened V by 10 bases and J by 0 bases, and 13 bases separated the two germline ends. The CDR3 loop spans 14 amino acids.

This clonotype was seen a few times. The chain joins TRBV19 to TRBJ2-7, with TRBD2 matching 9 bases. Germline V gives CDR1 LNHDA, CDR2 SQIVND (reference sequence). V lost 5 bases to trimming and J lost 5 bases; unmatched junction nucleotides: 10. There are 15 residues in the CDR3. The CDR3 is CASSAPGLAGHEQYF. The CDR3 DNA is TGTGCCAGTAGTGCCCCGGGACTAGCCGGGCACGAGCAGTACTTC.